This T cell receptor beta chain was observed in a study of CD8+ T cells in alopecia areata. Reverse transcription of extracted RNA yielded cDNA, which provided the sequencing template. Sequencing used immunoSEQ multiplex PCR; TCRdb keeps in-frame clones, though not all of them. The sample lists 95,000 to 120,000 clones, approximately 60% seen once, with 20% to 25% in the top ten. The V gene's germline CDR1 is SEHNR and CDR2 FQNEAQ (reference sequence). Trimming cost V 1 base and J 0 bases; bases outside gene matches: 10. CDR3 length: 19 residues. The sequence derives from a human donor in good health. Material: CD8+ T cells sorted from blood. The V and J genes are TRBV7-9 and TRBJ2-1; 9 bases line up with TRBD2. CDR3 protein: CASSLEVSGGPSSYNEQFF. CDR3 DNA sequence: TGTGCCAGCAGCTTAGAGGTTAGCGGGGGCCCCAGCTCCTACAATGAGCAGTTCTTC.